These 16 T cell receptor beta chains were all obtained from the same sample, sequenced in a study of shared clonotypes between healthy human individuals. Profiling relied on immunoSEQ multiplex PCR, and the TCRdb table lists in-frame clones only, not all of them. Here the sample spans more than 2 million clones, approximately 94% being singletons. CD45RO-negative, CCR7-selected cells formed the naive CD8 fraction, which excluded terminally differentiated effector memory CD45RA+ cells. The sequencing input was naive CD8+ T cells sorted from blood. The receptors were gathered from a man between 18 and 29 years old in good health.

J is TRBJ1-6 and V is TRBV27, with TRBD1 matching 11 bases. The V gene end was trimmed by 5 bases and the J gene end by 0 bases; junction bases not matched to a gene: 6. This CDR3 comprises 18 residues. Germline CDR1 reads MNHEY; CDR2 reads SMNVEV (reference sequence). The CDR3 protein is CASSHRTGGFSYNSPLHF. The CDR3 nucleotides read TGTGCCAGCAGTCACCGGACAGGGGGCTTCTCCTATAATTCACCCCTCCACTTT.

This sequence joins TRBV9 and TRBJ2-1; D possibly corresponds to TRBD2 (6 bases). The CDR3 consists of 12 residues. V was trimmed by 0 bases and J by 14 bases, leaving 12 bases between them. CDR1 SGDLS and CDR2 YYNGEE come from the germline V gene. In DNA form, the CDR3 reads TGTGCCAGCAGCGTAGATGGCGGAGGGGAGTTCTTC. Its protein is CASSVDGGGEFF.

In the case of this clone: Mismatch with germline at one junction end may stem from a read error. The rearrangement links TRBV19 to TRBJ2-1; TRBD2 is a possible D gene (5 bases). The CDR3 is made up of 13 amino acids. CDR1 and CDR2 (germline): LNHDA, SQIVND (reference sequence). The CDR3 DNA sequence: TGTGCCACTCGTGGGCCGGGATACAGTGAGCAGTTCTTC. This codes for CATRGPGYSEQFF. The full variable domain, completed using reference TRBV19 and TRBJ2-1, is DGGITQSPKYLFRKEGQNVTLSCEQNLNHDAMYWYRQDPGQGLRLIYYSQIVNDFQKGDIAEGYSVSREKKESFPLTVTSAQKNPTAFYLCATRGPGYSEQFFGPGTRLTVL.

Here the CDR3 reads CAISSERRPEQYF. CDR3 DNA sequence: TGTGCCATCAGCAGCGAGCGAAGGCCCGAGCAGTACTTC. The chain links TRBV10-3 to TRBJ2-7; D not certain. This CDR3 comprises 13 residues. Germline values: CDR1 ENHRY, CDR2 SYGVKD. Trimming shortened V by 6 bases and J by 6 bases, and 15 bases separated the two germline ends.

This chain connects TRBV29-1 to TRBJ1-4, with D possibly TRBD1 on 6 matching bases. The CDR3 sequence is 13 residues long. Trimming removed 5 bases at V and 2 bases at J, with 9 bases between. CDR1 and CDR2 (germline): SQVTM, ANQGSEA. This chain's CDR3 is CSVTGSTNEKLFF. DNA of the CDR3: TGCAGCGTTACAGGGTCGACTAATGAAAAACTGTTTTTT. Combining the CDR3 with reference TRBV29-1 and TRBJ1-4 gives the whole variable domain SAVISQKPSRDICQRGTSLTIQCQVDSQVTMMFWYRQQPGQSLTLIATANQGSEATYESGFVIDKFPISRPNLTFSTLTVSNMSPEDSSIYLCSVTGSTNEKLFFGSGTQLSVL.

The chain carries TRBV7-8 and TRBJ2-1; 9 bases line up with TRBD2. The CDR3 spans 17 residues. Germline CDR1 reads SGHVS; CDR2 reads FQNEAQ. V was pared by 3 bases and J by 5 bases, with 11 bases of the junction left unmatched. The CDR3: CASSFALAGVFHNEQFF. In nucleotides, the CDR3 is TGTGCCAGCAGCTTCGCTTTAGCGGGAGTGTTCCACAATGAGCAGTTCTTC. Variable domain in full (rest from reference TRBV7-8 and TRBJ2-1): GAGVSQSPRYKVAKRGQDVALRCDPISGHVSLFWYQQALGQGPEFLTYFQNEAQLDKSGLPSDRFFAERPEGSVSTLKIQRTQQEDSAVYLCASSFALAGVFHNEQFFGPGTRLTVL.

The chain uses TRBV6-5 and TRBJ2-7; tentative D call: TRBD2 (5 bases). V lost 4 bases to trimming and J lost 0 bases, with 13 bases between them. The CDR3 is 15 amino acids. Germline V CDR1 and CDR2: MNHEY, SVGAGI. The CDR3 coding sequence is TGTGCCAGCAGTTCCCATTCAGACTACTCCTACGAGCAGTACTTC. This encodes CASSSHSDYSYEQYF.

The CDR3 here is CASSLAGTSAETQYF. CDR3 nucleotide sequence: TGTGCCAGCAGCTTAGCCGGGACTAGCGCGGAGACCCAGTACTTC. The genes are TRBV7-8 and TRBJ2-5, with TRBD2 matching 10 bases. Germline CDR1 reads SGHVS; CDR2 reads FQNEAQ. This CDR3 is built from 15 residues. After removal of 0 bases from V and 5 bases from J, the junction contained 3 bases not matched to a gene. Complete variable domain (other parts from reference TRBV7-8 and TRBJ2-5): GAGVSQSPRYKVAKRGQDVALRCDPISGHVSLFWYQQALGQGPEFLTYFQNEAQLDKSGLPSDRFFAERPEGSVSTLKIQRTQQEDSAVYLCASSLAGTSAETQYFGPGTRLLVL.

This chain uses TRBV19 with TRBJ2-7, with a weak D call TRBD1 (6 bases). This CDR3 is built from 14 residues. Germline V gene sequence: CDR1 LNHDA, CDR2 SQIVND (reference sequence). Trimming took 6 bases from V and 3 from J, leaving 15 bases between them. The CDR3 nucleotides read TGTGCCAGTAGAAAGAGCCGGGACAACTACGAGCAGTACTTC. Amino acids: CASRKSRDNYEQYF.

V and J are TRBV5-1 and TRBJ2-3; D is unclear. V shed 3 bases and J shed 4 bases, with 9 bases lying between them. Germline loops: CDR1 SGHRS, CDR2 YFSETQ. This CDR3 contains 13 residues. In DNA, the CDR3 is TGCGCCAGCAGCTCCAGCGTCGCAGATACGCAGTATTTT. Amino acids: CASSSSVADTQYF.

The V and J genes are TRBV21-1 and TRBJ2-1; TRBD2 reflects the table's D call only, with no check against the DNA. TRBV21-1 constitutes a pseudogene. The CDR3 is made up of 15 amino acids. CDR3 sequence: CASSKGLAENNEQFF. The CDR3 DNA reads as TGTGCCAGCAGCAAGGGACTAGCGGAAAACAATGAGCAGTTCTTC.

V usage is TRBV5-6 and J usage is TRBJ1-4, with 7 positions matching TRBD1. V shed 4 bases and J 4 bases; nucleotides not matched to a gene: 4. The CDR3 runs to 14 residues. Germline values: CDR1 SGHDT, CDR2 YYEEEE. CDR3 protein: CASSPGQVNEKLFF. In nucleotides, the CDR3 is TGTGCCAGCAGCCCTGGACAGGTTAATGAAAAACTGTTTTTT.

The chain carries TRBV7-9 and TRBJ1-4; D is undetermined. Trimming removed 5 bases at V and 3 bases at J, with 10 bases between. CDR1 SEHNR and CDR2 FQNEAQ come from the germline V gene (reference sequence). This CDR3 comprises 14 residues. The CDR3 DNA is TGTGCCAGCAGCCTGGGGTCGGCTAATGAAAAACTGTTTTTT. It is translated as CASSLGSANEKLFF. The full variable domain, its missing parts supplied by reference TRBV7-9 and TRBJ1-4, is DTGVSQNPRHKITKRGQNVTFRCDPISEHNRLYWYRQTLGQGPEFLTYFQNEAQLEKSRLLSDRFSAERPKGSFSTLEIQRTEQGDSAMYLCASSLGSANEKLFFGSGTQLSVL.

V gene TRBV7-9 combines with J gene TRBJ2-5; 8 positions match TRBD1. The V segment lost 1 base and the J segment 2 bases; nucleotides outside the gene matches: 12. The CDR3 length is 18 residues. Germline V lookup: CDR1 SEHNR, CDR2 FQNEAQ (reference sequence). Here the CDR3 reads CASSLVPIRTGTQETQYF. In nucleotides, the CDR3 is TGTGCCAGCAGCTTAGTACCCATTCGGACAGGGACTCAAGAGACCCAGTACTTC.

The chain employs TRBV2 and TRBJ2-5, with 8 bases identical to TRBD1. The germline V gene encodes CDR1 SNHLY and CDR2 FYNNEI. The CDR3 has 14 amino acids. V gave up 4 bases and J gave up 2 bases; unmatched junction bases: 3. The CDR3 protein is CASSGTGYQETQYF. CDR3 DNA: TGTGCCAGCAGTGGGACAGGGTATCAAGAGACCCAGTACTTC.

The chain employs TRBV5-4 and TRBJ2-7; maybe TRBD2 (5 bases). This CDR3 has 14 amino acids. Germline V lookup: CDR1 SGHNT, CDR2 YYREEE (reference sequence). Trimming removed 6 bases from V and 5 bases from J, with 18 bases in between. Here the CDR3 DNA reads TGTGCCAGCACCCAGAGCGGAAATACGGACGAGCAGTACTTC. Translation gives CASTQSGNTDEQYF.